This T cell receptor beta chain came from a study of PD-L1 blockade in urothelial cancer. Background on the study: Blood gave a median approximately 140,000 T cells.

Documented time point: pretreatment peripheral blood. V was pared by 2 bases and J by 0 bases, with 8 bases of the junction left unmatched. The CDR3 extends over 19 amino acids. Germline CDR1 reads MNHEY; CDR2 reads SMNVEV (reference sequence). Every PCR was spiked with synthetic TCR analog templates. Assay used: immunoSEQ multiplex PCR; TCRdb lists only in-frame clones, some missing. Of 45,000 or so clones listed, approximately 78% are singletons. The sequences come from PBMCs, collected around atezolizumab (anti-PD-L1) treatment. The sequence derives from a man between 45 and 60 years old with urothelial cancer. The chain carries TRBV27 and TRBJ2-2; TRBD2 matches 11 bases. CDR3: CASSLPRTTSGANTGELFF. In DNA form, the CDR3 reads TGTGCCAGCAGTTTACCCAGAACGACTAGCGGGGCGAACACCGGGGAGCTGTTTTTT.